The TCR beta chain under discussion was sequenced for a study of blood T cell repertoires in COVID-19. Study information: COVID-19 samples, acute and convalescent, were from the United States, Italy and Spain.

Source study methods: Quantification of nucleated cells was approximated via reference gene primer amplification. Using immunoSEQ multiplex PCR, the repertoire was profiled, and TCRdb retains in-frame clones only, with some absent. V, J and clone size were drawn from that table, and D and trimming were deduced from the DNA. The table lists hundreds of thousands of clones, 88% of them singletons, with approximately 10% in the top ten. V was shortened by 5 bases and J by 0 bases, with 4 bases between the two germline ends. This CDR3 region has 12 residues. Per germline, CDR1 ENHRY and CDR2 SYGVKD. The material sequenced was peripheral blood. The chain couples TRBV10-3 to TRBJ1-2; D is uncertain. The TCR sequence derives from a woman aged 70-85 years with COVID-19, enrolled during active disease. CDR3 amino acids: CAISTANYGYTF. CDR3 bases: TGTGCCATCAGTACGGCTAACTATGGCTACACCTTC.